A single sample is the source of the 25 T cell receptor beta chains below, sequenced in a study of blood T cell repertoires in COVID-19. Profiled with immunoSEQ multiplex PCR; TCRdb holds only in-frame clones, not every one. Here the sample spans approximately 200,000 clones, 84% being singletons. Source material: peripheral blood. These receptor sequences come from a woman of 80 years or more with COVID-19, enrolled during active disease.

The chain is built from TRBV6-4 and TRBJ1-1, with 7 bases fitting TRBD1. J gave up 0 bases and V 5 bases, and 3 bases lay outside the gene matches. The CDR3 totals 14 residues. Germline V gene data show CDR1 as MRHNA and CDR2 as SNTAGT. CDR3 DNA sequence: TGTGCCAGCAGTTCCCAGGGGGTGAACACTGAAGCTTTCTTT. It yields the protein CASSSQGVNTEAFF.

This chain links TRBV7-2 with TRBJ1-4; D is perhaps TRBD1 (5 bases). The V end lost 5 bases, the J end lost 6 bases, and 16 bases lay between the germline ends. The CDR3 has 15 amino acids. CDR1 and CDR2 (germline): SGHTA, FQGNSA. CDR3 nucleotide sequence: TGTGCCAGCAGCCCCAAAGGAGGGACGCATGAAAAACTGTTTTTT. Its protein is CASSPKGGTHEKLFF.

There are a few counts of this clone. The CDR3 bases are TGCGCCAGCAGCTTGCCGGACAGCTCTGGGGCCAACGTCCTGACTTTC. Translation gives CASSLPDSSGANVLTF. This rearrangement joins TRBV5-1 to TRBJ2-6; D is perhaps TRBD1 (6 bases). CDR1 and CDR2 from the germline V gene are SGHRS and YFSETQ. Between the trimmed V and J ends, which lost 1 base and 0 bases, there was a span of 8 bases. The CDR3 runs to 16 residues. Looking up the rest from reference TRBV5-1 and TRBJ2-6 gives the full variable domain: KAGVTQTPRYLIKTRGQQVTLSCSPISGHRSVSWYQQTPGQGLQFLFEYFSETQRNKGNFPGRFSGRQFSNSRSEMNVSTLELGDSALYLCASSLPDSSGANVLTFGAGSRLTVL.

This clone appeared a single time. The chain carries TRBV5-1 and TRBJ1-2; tentative D call: TRBD1 (6 bases). Looked up from germline, CDR1 is SGHRS and CDR2 is YFSETQ. The CDR3 is 12 amino acids. V dropped 6 bases and J dropped 4 bases, with 10 bases sitting between them. CDR3 sequence: CASTEGVYGYTF. CDR3 coding DNA: TGCGCCAGCACCGAGGGGGTCTATGGCTACACCTTC. The full variable domain, in which reference TRBV5-1 and TRBJ1-2 provide the parts outside the CDR3, is KAGVTQTPRYLIKTRGQQVTLSCSPISGHRSVSWYQQTPGQGLQFLFEYFSETQRNKGNFPGRFSGRQFSNSRSEMNVSTLELGDSALYLCASTEGVYGYTFGSGTRLTVV.

Only one count was recorded for this clone. The chain links TRBV7-9 to TRBJ2-7, with a tentative D call TRBD1 (6 bases). This CDR3 contains 16 residues. Germline-derived CDR1 and CDR2 are SEHNR and FQNEAQ (reference sequence). V dropped 1 base and J dropped 0 bases, with 13 bases sitting between them. The CDR3 here is CASSLGGGGPSYEQYF. In DNA form, the CDR3 reads TGTGCCAGCAGCTTAGGGGGTGGGGGCCCCTCCTACGAGCAGTACTTC.

This clone was seen a single time. The chain couples TRBV18 to TRBJ2-2; possibly TRBD1 for D (5 bases). The V end was cut by 1 base, the J end by 4 bases, with 10 bases between. Germline lookup yields CDR1 KGHSH and CDR2 LQKENI. The CDR3 consists of 15 residues. The DNA of the CDR3 is TGTGCCAGCTCACCACAGGGAAGGGGCACCGGGGAGCTGTTTTTT. Translation: CASSPQGRGTGELFF.

This sequence joins TRBV29-1 and TRBJ1-5; 9 bases are shared with TRBD1. CDR1 is SQVTM, CDR2 ANQGSEA, per germline. This CDR3 contains 15 residues. Trimming removed 6 bases from V and 8 bases from J; junction bases left unmatched: 14. Here the CDR3 reads CSVRTGQGRKKPQHF. CDR3 DNA sequence: TGCAGCGTGAGAACCGGACAGGGGCGTAAGAAGCCCCAGCATTTT.

V and J are TRBV28 and TRBJ2-7; TRBD1 is a possible D gene (6 bases). This CDR3 is built from 14 residues. Between the trimmed V and J ends, which lost 5 bases and 3 bases, there was a span of 14 bases. Germline assignment: CDR1 MDHEN and CDR2 SYDVKM. CDR3 loop: CASSPNRDNYEQYF. The CDR3 DNA reads as TGTGCCAGCAGTCCAAACCGGGACAACTACGAGCAGTACTTC.

This clone was recorded a few times. The genes are TRBV28 and TRBJ1-1, with D possibly matching TRBD1 (6 bases). In germline, CDR1 is MDHEN, CDR2 SYDVKM. Trimming pared 5 bases from V and 1 base from J, leaving 11 bases between. The CDR3 is 14 amino acids. This CDR3 is CASSRQGRNTEAFF. The DNA for the CDR3 is TGTGCCAGCAGTCGTCAGGGGAGGAACACTGAAGCTTTCTTT.

The chain recombines TRBV27 with TRBJ2-2; 7 bases line up with TRBD1. Germline CDR1 and CDR2: MNHEY and SMNVEV (reference sequence). CDR3 length: 18 amino acids. J gave up 1 base and V 5 bases, and 13 bases lay outside the gene matches. The DNA of the CDR3 is TGTGCCAGCAGTCGCTTTTCAGTGACAGGGATGAACACCGGGGAGCTGTTTTTT. It encodes CASSRFSVTGMNTGELFF.

The V call is TRBV6-4, the J call TRBJ2-1; 8 positions match TRBD2. V lost 2 bases, J lost 4 bases, and 7 bases stayed unmatched. The CDR3 is made up of 16 amino acids. The germline CDR1 and CDR2 sequences are MRHNA and SNTAGT. CDR3 nucleotide sequence: TGTGCCAGCAGTGACAGTAACGGACTAGCTTACAATGAGCAGTTCTTC. Translating gives CASSDSNGLAYNEQFF.

V usage is TRBV15 and J usage is TRBJ1-4, with D possibly TRBD1 on 5 matching bases. CDR1 and CDR2 (germline): LNHNV, YYDKDF (reference sequence). The CDR3 is 14 residues long. V was cut by 0 bases and J by 8 bases, with 10 bases left in between. DNA of the CDR3: TGTGCCACCAGCAGAGATAGGGGATTCGAAAAACTGTTTTTT. Translated, it gives CATSRDRGFEKLFF.

The V call is TRBV28, the J call TRBJ2-7, with a tentative D call TRBD2 (5 bases). This CDR3 contains 15 residues. Looked up from germline, CDR1 is MDHEN and CDR2 is SYDVKM. With 7 bases removed from V and 2 bases from J, the gap between germline ends came to 18 bases. CDR3 in amino acids: CASTRALVSPYEQYV. In nucleotides, the CDR3 is TGTGCCAGCACGCGGGCACTGGTTAGCCCCTACGAGCAGTACGTC.

This clone turned up a few times. CDR3 sequence (DNA): TGTGCCAGCAGCAAAGCCGCAGGGGCTGCTCACGGTAATGAAAAACTGTTTTTT. Amino acids: CASSKAAGAAHGNEKLFF. The genes are TRBV21-1 and TRBJ1-4; TRBD1, the table's D call, lacks a check against the DNA. TRBV21-1 has pseudogene status. The CDR3 contains 18 residues.

This clone showed up just a few times. This chain uses TRBV29-1 with TRBJ2-3, with D perhaps TRBD1 (6 bases). Germline V lookup: CDR1 SQVTM, CDR2 ANQGSEA. The ends were cut back, 7 bases at V and 1 base at J, with 18 bases in the middle. This CDR3 has 15 amino acids. As DNA, the CDR3 is TGCAGCGCAACGAACAGGGCCGGGGGCACAGATACGCAGTATTTT. It specifies CSATNRAGGTDTQYF.

This chain connects TRBV4-2 to TRBJ2-1; maybe TRBD1 (6 bases). Trimming stripped 4 bases from V and 0 bases from J, with 10 bases between. The CDR3 runs 15 residues. Germline V gene lookup returns CDR1 LGHNA and CDR2 YNFKEQ. The CDR3 DNA is TGTGCCAGCAGCCGACAGGACAGCTCCTACAATGAGCAGTTCTTC. Its translation: CASSRQDSSYNEQFF.

The gene calls are TRBV19 and TRBJ2-1; 8 positions agree with TRBD1. The CDR3 is 15 residues long. Germline assignment: CDR1 LNHDA and CDR2 SQIVND (reference sequence). The trim removed 1 base at V and 7 bases at J, leaving 6 bases unmatched. In nucleotides, the CDR3 is TGTGCCAGTAGTATAGTCCAGGGGGCACGAAATGAGCAGTTCTTC. Amino acids: CASSIVQGARNEQFF. The variable domain in full, completed from reference TRBV19 and TRBJ2-1, reads DGGITQSPKYLFRKEGQNVTLSCEQNLNHDAMYWYRQDPGQGLRLIYYSQIVNDFQKGDIAEGYSVSREKKESFPLTVTSAQKNPTAFYLCASSIVQGARNEQFFGPGTRLTVL.

This clone was counted once. The chain employs TRBV18 and TRBJ2-7; 7 nucleotides line up with TRBD1. Germline V gene data show CDR1 as KGHSH and CDR2 as LQKENI. Trimming at V came to 6 bases and at J to 3 bases, leaving 8 bases not matched to a gene. CDR3 length equals 14 residues. CDR3 bases: TGTGCCAGCTCCCAGGGGGTGTCTAACTACGAGCAGTACGTC. It yields the protein CASSQGVSNYEQYV.

This clone was recorded once. This chain connects TRBV6-5 to TRBJ1-6; no clear D. Germline V gene sequence: CDR1 MNHEY, CDR2 SVGAGI. Trimming shortened V by 7 bases and J by 6 bases, and 16 bases separated the two germline ends. The CDR3 is 15 residues long. The CDR3 loop reads CASTLTVNGNSPLHF. CDR3 sequence (DNA): TGTGCCAGCACCCTAACCGTAAACGGTAATTCACCCCTCCACTTT.

V gene TRBV3-1 (or the pseudogene TRBV3-2) combines with J gene TRBJ2-5; no definite D call. CDR1 and CDR2 from the germline V gene are LGHDT and YNNKEL (reference sequence). Trimming took off 3 bases at V and 1 base at J, with 9 bases between the two ends. This CDR3 is 14 amino acids long. The chain's CDR3 is CASSQPQVQETQYF. The CDR3 bases are TGTGCCAGCAGCCAGCCCCAGGTCCAAGAGACCCAGTACTTC.

The chain is built from TRBV2 and TRBJ2-4; 9 bases match TRBD1. Germline CDR1 and CDR2: SNHLY and FYNNEI. V shed 8 bases and J 0 bases; nucleotides not matched to a gene: 2. The CDR3 spans 14 residues. CDR3 protein: CASGQGLAKNIQYF. The CDR3 DNA reads as TGTGCCAGCGGACAGGGGCTAGCCAAAAACATTCAGTACTTC. The full variable domain, in which reference TRBV2 and TRBJ2-4 provide the parts outside the CDR3, is EPEVTQTPSHQVTQMGQEVILRCVPISNHLYFYWYRQILGQKVEFLVSFYNNEISEKSEIFDDQFSVERPDGSNFTLKIRSTKLEDSAMYFCASGQGLAKNIQYFGAGTRLSVL.

This chain links TRBV6-6 with TRBJ1-1; perhaps TRBD1 as D (5 bases). CDR1 and CDR2 (germline): MNHNY, SVGAGI (reference sequence). Trimming shortened V by 7 bases and J by 4 bases, and 16 bases separated the two germline ends. The CDR3 extends over 14 amino acids. CDR3 sequence: CASTQGGLVTEAFF. CDR3 in DNA: TGTGCCAGCACCCAGGGAGGGCTCGTCACTGAAGCTTTCTTT.

V is TRBV5-8 and J is TRBJ1-1; D is unclear. CDR3 length equals 12 residues. The V end was cut by 0 bases, the J end by 11 bases, with 11 bases between. Germline lookup yields CDR1 SGHTS and CDR2 YDEGEE. This CDR3 reads CASSLGGIRAFF. The CDR3 DNA reads as TGTGCCAGCAGCTTGGGAGGCATTCGGGCTTTCTTT.

The J gene is TRBJ1-2, the V gene TRBV10-3; 9 positions agree with TRBD1. The CDR3 is 12 residues long. The junction had 4 bases not matched to a gene; V was cut back by 7 bases and J by 7 bases. The germline V gene encodes CDR1 ENHRY and CDR2 SYGVKD. DNA of the CDR3: TGTGCCATCAAAGGGACAGGGTTTGGCTACACCTTC. The encoded protein is CAIKGTGFGYTF.

This chain uses TRBV10-2 with TRBJ2-1; 7 bases agree with TRBD2. The CDR3 runs 13 residues. Germline values: CDR1 WSHSY, CDR2 SAAADI. Trimming at V came to 8 bases and at J to 3 bases, leaving 4 bases not matched to a gene. The CDR3 bases are TGCGCCAGCCGGGACTATTTCTACAATGAGCAGTTCTTC. As protein: CASRDYFYNEQFF.